A single sample gave rise to the 24 T cell receptor beta chains below, sequenced in a study of cytomegalovirus exposure and HLA in healthy donors. The PCR made use of 60 Vbeta and 13 Jbeta primers. The repertoire was sequenced with immunoSEQ multiplex PCR; TCRdb's copy has only in-frame clones and lacks some. The sample includes around 130,000 clones, roughly 79% seen only once; the top ten take about 2.5%. Sequenced: PBMCs. Source of these receptors: a boy between 2 and 10 years old in good health and CMV-seronegative.

V usage is TRBV2 and J usage is TRBJ2-1; 7 bases are a match to TRBD2. Trimming at V came to 7 bases and at J to 0 bases, leaving 6 bases not matched to a gene. CDR3 length: 15 residues. Germline CDR1 SNHLY, CDR2 FYNNEI. This CDR3 reads CASIGGGSSYNEQFF. The CDR3 DNA is TGTGCCAGCATTGGCGGGGGAAGCTCCTACAATGAGCAGTTCTTC. Based on the CDR3 plus reference TRBV2 and TRBJ2-1, the full variable domain is EPEVTQTPSHQVTQMGQEVILRCVPISNHLYFYWYRQILGQKVEFLVSFYNNEISEKSEIFDDQFSVERPDGSNFTLKIRSTKLEDSAMYFCASIGGGSSYNEQFFGPGTRLTVL.

The count of this clone is one. This sequence joins TRBV25-1 and TRBJ2-1, with a possible D match to TRBD2 (7 bases). V lost 4 bases to trimming and J lost 16 bases, with 17 bases between them. The germline V gene encodes CDR1 MGHDK and CDR2 SYGVNS. The length of the CDR3 is 12 residues. In nucleotides, the CDR3 is TGTGCCAGCAGTGGAGGGGGGGGGATAGGTTTCTTC. Amino acid sequence: CASSGGGGIGFF.

The chain carries TRBV7-9 and TRBJ1-4; unclear D gene. Per germline, CDR1 SEHNR and CDR2 FQNEAQ (reference sequence). The V and J ends lost 1 base and 3 bases respectively, with 6 bases between them. The CDR3 length is 14 residues. The CDR3 is CASSLGRANEKLFF. CDR3 DNA: TGTGCCAGCAGCTTAGGACGGGCTAATGAAAAACTGTTTTTT.

The rearrangement links TRBV5-1 to TRBJ1-6; 11 nucleotides align to TRBD1. The CDR3 loop spans 17 amino acids. From germline, CDR1 is SGHRS and CDR2 YFSETQ. Losses at the gene ends were 5 bases for V and 9 bases for J; bases not matched to a gene: 13. The CDR3 reads CASRNPGQGGQGSPLHF. The CDR3 DNA follows: TGCGCCAGCAGGAACCCGGGACAGGGGGGACAGGGTTCACCCCTCCACTTT. Full variable domain (missing parts from reference TRBV5-1 and TRBJ1-6): KAGVTQTPRYLIKTRGQQVTLSCSPISGHRSVSWYQQTPGQGLQFLFEYFSETQRNKGNFPGRFSGRQFSNSRSEMNVSTLELGDSALYLCASRNPGQGGQGSPLHFGNGTRLTVT.

The chain couples TRBV6-1 to TRBJ2-7; TRBD2 matches at 8 bases. CDR1 and CDR2 from the germline V gene are MNHNS and SASEGT. This CDR3 has 15 residues. With V trimmed by 1 base and J by 5 bases, 7 bases remained unmatched. CDR3 protein: CASSEGSGGPHEQYV. The CDR3 DNA reads TGTGCCAGCAGTGAAGGGTCGGGAGGGCCCCACGAGCAGTACGTC.

This clone was detected a few times. The sample holds other DNA sequences that translate to the same CDR3. V is TRBV6-5 and J is TRBJ2-6, with 7 bases fitting TRBD2. V shed 3 bases, J shed 0 bases, and the junction held 2 bases outside the gene matches. The length of the CDR3 is 16 residues. CDR1 and CDR2 from the germline V gene are MNHEY and SVGAGI. CDR3 sequence reads: CASSYGGGSGANVLTF. The CDR3 DNA follows: TGTGCCAGCAGTTATGGGGGGGGCTCTGGGGCCAACGTCCTGACTTTC.

The chain carries TRBV5-1 and TRBJ2-7; TRBD2 agrees at 9 bases. CDR1 and CDR2 from the germline V gene are SGHRS and YFSETQ. The CDR3 extends over 15 amino acids. V was pared by 2 bases and J by 0 bases, with 3 bases of the junction left unmatched. The CDR3 loop is CASSLSSGASYEQYF. The CDR3 DNA sequence: TGCGCCAGCAGCTTATCTAGCGGGGCCTCCTACGAGCAGTACTTC. The full variable domain, completed using reference TRBV5-1 and TRBJ2-7, is KAGVTQTPRYLIKTRGQQVTLSCSPISGHRSVSWYQQTPGQGLQFLFEYFSETQRNKGNFPGRFSGRQFSNSRSEMNVSTLELGDSALYLCASSLSSGASYEQYFGPGTRLTVT.

In this sample, this clone turned up once. For the CDR3, the DNA is TGTGCCAGCAGCCCTACAAACATAGCTCATGAGCAGTTCTTC. It yields the protein CASSPTNIAHEQFF. The chain combines TRBV7-2 with TRBJ2-1; the D is unclear. The CDR3 has 14 residues. Germline V gene data show CDR1 as SGHTA and CDR2 as FQGNSA. V was cut by 5 bases and J by 8 bases, with 16 bases left in between.

The chain employs TRBV18 and TRBJ1-2; no clear D gene. V was clipped by 3 bases and J by 4 bases, with 9 bases between them. The CDR3 is made up of 13 amino acids. The germline V gene has CDR1 KGHSH and CDR2 LQKENI. The CDR3 DNA reads TGTGCCAGCTCACCGGAGGGAGGCTATGGCTACACCTTC. Translation gives CASSPEGGYGYTF.

The chain combines TRBV4-1 with TRBJ2-3; 10 nucleotides align to TRBD2. This CDR3 has 15 amino acids. The V gene's germline CDR1 is MGHRA and CDR2 YSYEKL. With V trimmed by 3 bases and J by 2 bases, 2 bases remained unmatched. CDR3: CASSHLAGATDTQYF. The CDR3 DNA sequence: TGCGCCAGCAGCCACCTAGCGGGAGCCACAGATACGCAGTATTTT.

DNA of the CDR3: TGTGCCAGCAGTTACTTGGGAGACACTAGCACAGATACGCAGTATTTT. Translated: CASSYLGDTSTDTQYF. The V and J genes are TRBV6-8 and TRBJ2-3; D perhaps matches TRBD2 (5 bases). V was shortened by 1 base and J by 0 bases, with 11 bases between the two germline ends. CDR3 size: 16 residues. Germline V gene sequence: CDR1 MNHGY, CDR2 SAAAGT.

The chain has TRBV6-5 and TRBJ1-1, with D maybe TRBD1 (6 bases). With 4 bases removed from V and 1 base from J, the gap between germline ends came to 16 bases. The CDR3 extends over 16 amino acids. Germline V gene lookup returns CDR1 MNHEY and CDR2 SVGAGI. CDR3 protein: CASSLLAGQPNTEAFF. CDR3 nucleotides: TGTGCCAGCAGTTTACTCGCTGGACAGCCGAACACTGAAGCTTTCTTT.

The chain employs TRBV4-1 and TRBJ1-4; the D gene is possibly TRBD1 (6 bases). V lost 2 bases, J lost 7 bases, and 14 bases lay in between. The CDR3 loop spans 15 amino acids. The V gene's germline CDR1 is MGHRA and CDR2 YSYEKL. This CDR3 reads CASSQLQGRGEKLFF. The CDR3 DNA reads as TGCGCCAGCAGCCAACTACAGGGAAGGGGTGAAAAACTGTTTTTT.

V gene TRBV6-6 combines with J gene TRBJ1-6; TRBD1 aligns across 7 bases. The CDR3 runs 14 residues. Germline CDR1 is MNHNY and CDR2 is SVGAGI (reference sequence). With V trimmed by 6 bases and J by 9 bases, 8 bases remained unmatched. The CDR3 protein is CASRGDRDGSPLHF. CDR3 DNA: TGTGCCAGCAGGGGCGACAGGGACGGTTCACCCCTCCACTTT.

Points on this clone: The junction departs from germline at one end; a sequencing error may be responsible. This rearrangement joins TRBV2 to TRBJ1-1; D gene ambiguous. Looked up from germline, CDR1 is SNHLY and CDR2 is FYNNEI. This CDR3 has 12 amino acids. The CDR3 sequence: CASSAPPTQAFF. As DNA, the CDR3 is TGTGCCAGCAGCGCACCACCCACTCAAGCTTTCTTT.

The chain is built from TRBV7-6 and TRBJ2-5; 9 nucleotides match TRBD2. Germline CDR1 and CDR2: SGHVS and FNYEAQ. The CDR3 totals 16 residues. V trimming: 5 bases; J trimming: 2 bases; junction bases outside the gene matches: 9. CDR3 coding DNA: TGTGCCAGCAGCCCCCCCGGGGCGGGGGGGCAAGAGACCCAGTACTTC. It yields the protein CASSPPGAGGQETQYF.

CDR3 DNA sequence: TGTGCCAGCAGCGTAGCCCTCCTAGGGGGCACTGAAGCTTTCTTT. Its protein is CASSVALLGGTEAFF. This chain connects TRBV9 to TRBJ1-1, with D possibly TRBD1 on 6 matching bases. In germline, CDR1 is SGDLS, CDR2 YYNGEE. V was clipped by 0 bases and J by 4 bases, with 13 bases between them. There are 15 residues in the CDR3.

This clone has a handful of counts. The chain uses TRBV7-2 and TRBJ2-7, with TRBD2 identical over 13 bases. CDR1 is SGHTA, CDR2 FQGNSA, per germline. The junction had 10 bases not matched to a gene; V was cut back by 5 bases and J by 9 bases. The CDR3 has 15 amino acids. The CDR3 nucleotides read TGTGCCAGCAGCCGGACTAGCGGGGGAATATTAGGGCAGTACTTC. Translation gives CASSRTSGGILGQYF.

The chain has TRBV5-1 and TRBJ2-5; D call uncertain. The J call is doubtful: the DNA matches TRBJ2-7 better. CDR1 and CDR2 (germline): SGHRS, YFSETQ. The CDR3 totals 11 residues. CDR3 sequence reads: CASSASYEQYF. DNA for the CDR3: TGCGCCAGCAGCGCCTCCTACGAGCAGTACTTC.

This chain links TRBV2 with TRBJ1-1; 9 nucleotides line up with TRBD1. Germline V gene data show CDR1 as SNHLY and CDR2 as FYNNEI. The length of the CDR3 is 13 residues. The V gene end was trimmed by 4 bases and the J gene end by 7 bases; junction bases not matched to a gene: 4. The CDR3 nucleotides read TGTGCCAGCAGTGTGGACAGGGGCAGTGAAGCTTTCTTT. Residues: CASSVDRGSEAFF.

CDR3 in amino acids: CASSSLGGYNEQFF. The CDR3 coding sequence is TGTGCCAGCAGCTCCCTAGGGGGCTACAATGAGCAGTTCTTC. The rearrangement uses TRBV13 and TRBJ2-1, with D maybe TRBD1 (6 bases). The CDR3 consists of 14 residues. Deletions cut 4 bases from V and 3 bases from J, with 10 bases between. CDR1 is PRHDT, CDR2 FYEKMQ, per germline (reference sequence).

V gene TRBV9 combines with J gene TRBJ1-3; possible D gene TRBD1, 6 bases. The germline CDR1 and CDR2 sequences are SGDLS and YYNGEE. V lost 2 bases and J lost 9, with 12 bases in between. The CDR3 consists of 13 residues. The CDR3 DNA follows: TGTGCCAGCAGCGTTAAGGGGGGGGTCACCATATATTTT. This codes for CASSVKGGVTIYF.

The gene calls are TRBV6-6 and TRBJ2-5; 11 bases align to TRBD1. Germline V gives CDR1 MNHNY, CDR2 SVGAGI (reference sequence). The CDR3 totals 15 residues. With V trimmed by 2 bases and J by 3 bases, 2 bases remained unmatched. This CDR3 is CASSYRTGGKETQYF. The CDR3 nucleotides are TGTGCCAGCAGTTACAGGACAGGGGGCAAAGAGACCCAGTACTTC.

This chain joins TRBV30 and TRBJ1-1; perhaps TRBD1 as D (5 bases). CDR3 size: 13 residues. Germline lookup yields CDR1 GTSNPN and CDR2 SVGIG (reference sequence). Trimming cost V 2 bases and J 3 bases, with 10 bases left between them. Here the CDR3 reads CAWSLDSHTEAFF. The CDR3 nucleotides read TGTGCCTGGAGTCTCGACAGTCACACTGAAGCTTTCTTT.